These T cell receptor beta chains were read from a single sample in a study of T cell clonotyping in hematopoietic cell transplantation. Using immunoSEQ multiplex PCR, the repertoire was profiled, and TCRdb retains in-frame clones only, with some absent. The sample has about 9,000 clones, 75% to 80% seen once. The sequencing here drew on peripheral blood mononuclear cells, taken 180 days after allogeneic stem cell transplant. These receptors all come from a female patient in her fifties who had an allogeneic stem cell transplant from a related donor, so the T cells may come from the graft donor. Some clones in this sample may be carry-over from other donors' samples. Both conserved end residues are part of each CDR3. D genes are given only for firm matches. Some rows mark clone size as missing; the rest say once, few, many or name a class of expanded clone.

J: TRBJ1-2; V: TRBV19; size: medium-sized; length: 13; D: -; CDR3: CASSREGSSGYTF; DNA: TGTGCCAGTAGTCGGGAGGGAAGTAGTGGCTACACCTTC
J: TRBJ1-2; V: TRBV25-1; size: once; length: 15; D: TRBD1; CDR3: CASSDPATGRSGYTF; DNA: TGTGCCAGCAGTGACCCAGCGACAGGGAGGTCCGGCTACACCTTC
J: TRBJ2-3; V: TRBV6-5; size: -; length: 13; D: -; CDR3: CASSYSWTDTQYF; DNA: TGTGCCAGCAGTTACTCGTGGACAGATACGCAGTATTTT
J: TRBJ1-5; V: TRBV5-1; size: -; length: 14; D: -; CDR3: CASSLLGADQPQHF; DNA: TGCGCCAGCAGCTTGCTAGGAGCCGATCAGCCCCAGCATTTT
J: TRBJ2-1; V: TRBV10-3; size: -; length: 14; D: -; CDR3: CAIGPGGFYNEQFF; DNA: TGTGCCATCGGCCCGGGCGGCTTCTACAATGAGCAGTTCTTC
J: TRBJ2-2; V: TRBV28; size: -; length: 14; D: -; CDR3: CASSLSSRTGELFF; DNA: TGTGCCAGCAGTTTAAGCTCCCGGACCGGGGAGCTGTTTTTT
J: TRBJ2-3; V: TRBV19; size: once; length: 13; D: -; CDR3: CASSIVRYDTQYF; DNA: TGTGCCAGTAGTATAGTGCGTTATGATACGCAGTATTTT
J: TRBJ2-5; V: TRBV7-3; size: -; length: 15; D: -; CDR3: CASSSQQGRIETQYF; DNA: TGTGCCAGCAGCTCCCAGCAGGGGAGAATAGAGACCCAGTACTTC
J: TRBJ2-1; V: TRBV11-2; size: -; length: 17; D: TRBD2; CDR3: CASSLKSWTSVGNEQFF; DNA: TGTGCCAGCAGCTTAAAGTCGTGGACTAGCGTCGGCAATGAGCAGTTCTTC
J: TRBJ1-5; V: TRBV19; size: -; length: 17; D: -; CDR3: CASKDGWAGISNQPQHF; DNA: TGTGCCAGTAAGGATGGTTGGGCAGGTATTAGCAATCAGCCCCAGCATTTT
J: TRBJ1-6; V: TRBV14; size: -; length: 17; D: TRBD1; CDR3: CASSQTAGQGYNSPLHF; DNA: TGTGCCAGCAGCCAGACCGCGGGACAGGGGTATAATTCACCCCTCCACTTT
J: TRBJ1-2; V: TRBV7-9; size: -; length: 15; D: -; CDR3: CASSLSRDTAGGYTF; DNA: TGTGCCAGCAGCTTATCCCGGGACACCGCCGGTGGCTACACCTTC
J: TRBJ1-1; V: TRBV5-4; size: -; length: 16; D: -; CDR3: CASSQSSAGMNTEAFF; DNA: TGCGCCAGCAGCCAAAGTTCGGCGGGTATGAACACTGAAGCTTTCTTT
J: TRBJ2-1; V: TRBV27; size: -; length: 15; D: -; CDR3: CASSLGGRDPDEQFF; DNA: TGTGCCAGCAGTTTAGGCGGACGGGACCCCGATGAGCAGTTCTTC
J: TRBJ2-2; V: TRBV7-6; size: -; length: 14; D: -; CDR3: CASSFRGNTGELFF; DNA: TGTGCCAGCAGCTTTCGGGGTAACACCGGGGAGCTGTTTTTT
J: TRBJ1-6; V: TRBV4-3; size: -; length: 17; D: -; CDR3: CASSQDPQTGDNSPLHF; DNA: TGCGCCAGCAGCCAAGACCCTCAGACAGGTGATAATTCACCCCTCCACTTT
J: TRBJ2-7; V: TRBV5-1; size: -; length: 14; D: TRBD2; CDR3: CASSVRGLDLEQYF; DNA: TGCGCCAGCAGCGTAAGGGGACTAGACCTCGAGCAGTACTTC
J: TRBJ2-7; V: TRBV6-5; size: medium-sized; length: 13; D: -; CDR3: CASTSRLDYEQYF; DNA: TGTGCCAGCACATCTCGGTTGGACTACGAGCAGTACTTC
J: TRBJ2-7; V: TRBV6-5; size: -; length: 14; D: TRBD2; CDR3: CASSPSGGPYEQYF; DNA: TGTGCCAGCAGTCCGTCGGGGGGTCCCTACGAGCAGTACTTC
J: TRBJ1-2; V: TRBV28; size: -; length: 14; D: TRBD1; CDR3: CASRGTGSNYGYTF; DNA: TGTGCCAGCAGAGGGACAGGGTCTAACTATGGCTACACCTTC
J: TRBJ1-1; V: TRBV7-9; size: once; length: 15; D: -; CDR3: CASSLASGVWTEAFF; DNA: TGTGCCAGCAGCTTAGCTTCGGGGGTTTGGACTGAAGCTTTCTTT
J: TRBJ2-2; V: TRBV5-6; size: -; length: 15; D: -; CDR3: CASSLDSGWTGELFF; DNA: TGTGCCAGCAGCTTGGACTCAGGATGGACCGGGGAGCTGTTTTTT
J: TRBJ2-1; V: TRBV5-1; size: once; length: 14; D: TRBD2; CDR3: CASSRSGGADEQFF; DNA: TGCGCCAGCAGCCGTAGCGGGGGGGCCGATGAGCAGTTCTTC
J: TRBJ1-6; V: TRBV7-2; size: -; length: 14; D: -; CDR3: CASSLVGRSSPLHF; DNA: TGTGCCAGCAGCTTAGTGGGACGATCTTCACCCCTCCACTTT
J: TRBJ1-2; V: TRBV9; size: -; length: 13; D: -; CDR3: CASSVGLGGGYTF; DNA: TGTGCCAGCAGCGTAGGTCTTGGGGGTGGCTACACCTTC
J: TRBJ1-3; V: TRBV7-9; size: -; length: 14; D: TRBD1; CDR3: CASSSGTGASTIYF; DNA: TGTGCCAGCAGCTCGGGGACAGGTGCTTCCACCATATATTTT
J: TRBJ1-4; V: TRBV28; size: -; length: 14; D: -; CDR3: CASSFVPGGEKLFF; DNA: TGTGCCAGCAGTTTTGTGCCCGGAGGTGAAAAACTGTTTTTT
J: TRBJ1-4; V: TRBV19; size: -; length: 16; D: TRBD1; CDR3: CASSIFSGRTGRKLFF; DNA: TGTGCCAGTAGTATATTCTCGGGAAGGACAGGGCGAAAACTGTTTTTT
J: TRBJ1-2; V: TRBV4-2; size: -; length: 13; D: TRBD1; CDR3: CASSWGQNYGYTF; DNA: TGTGCCAGCAGCTGGGGACAGAACTATGGCTACACCTTC